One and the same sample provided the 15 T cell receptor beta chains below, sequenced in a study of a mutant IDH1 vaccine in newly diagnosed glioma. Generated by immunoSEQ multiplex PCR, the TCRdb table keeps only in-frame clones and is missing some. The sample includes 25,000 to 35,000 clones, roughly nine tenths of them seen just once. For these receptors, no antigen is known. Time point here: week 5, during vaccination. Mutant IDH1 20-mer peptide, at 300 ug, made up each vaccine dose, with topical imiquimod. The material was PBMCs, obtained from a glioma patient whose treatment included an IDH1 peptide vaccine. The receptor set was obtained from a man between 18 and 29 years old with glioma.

The CDR3 DNA reads TGTGCCAGCAGCATCAGGACTGGAACGGCCAAAAACATTCAGTACTTC. Amino acids: CASSIRTGTAKNIQYF. The chain combines TRBV7-2 with TRBJ2-4, with D maybe TRBD2 (5 bases). Germline CDR1 is SGHTA and CDR2 is FQGNSA. CDR3 length: 16 residues. V dropped 5 bases and J dropped 1 base, with 15 bases sitting between them.

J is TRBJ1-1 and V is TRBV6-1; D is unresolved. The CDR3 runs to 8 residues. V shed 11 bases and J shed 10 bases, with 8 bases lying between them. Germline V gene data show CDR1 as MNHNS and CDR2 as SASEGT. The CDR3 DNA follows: TGTGCCCCTCCCGGAGCTTTCTTT. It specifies CAPPGAFF.

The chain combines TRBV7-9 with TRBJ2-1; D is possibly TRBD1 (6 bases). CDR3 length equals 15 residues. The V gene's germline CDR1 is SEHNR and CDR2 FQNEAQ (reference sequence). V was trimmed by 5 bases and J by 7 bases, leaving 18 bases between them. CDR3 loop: CASSPDRALRNEQFF. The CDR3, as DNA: TGTGCCAGCAGCCCGGACAGAGCCTTGAGGAATGAGCAGTTCTTC. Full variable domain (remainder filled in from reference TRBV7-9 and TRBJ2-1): DTGVSQNPRHKITKRGQNVTFRCDPISEHNRLYWYRQTLGQGPEFLTYFQNEAQLEKSRLLSDRFSAERPKGSFSTLEIQRTEQGDSAMYLCASSPDRALRNEQFFGPGTRLTVL.

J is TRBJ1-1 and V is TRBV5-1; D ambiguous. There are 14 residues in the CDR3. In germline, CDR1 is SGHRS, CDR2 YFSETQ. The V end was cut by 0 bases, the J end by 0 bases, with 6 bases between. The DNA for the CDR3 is TGCGCCAGCAGCTTGGGGGATTTGAACACTGAAGCTTTCTTT. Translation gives CASSLGDLNTEAFF.

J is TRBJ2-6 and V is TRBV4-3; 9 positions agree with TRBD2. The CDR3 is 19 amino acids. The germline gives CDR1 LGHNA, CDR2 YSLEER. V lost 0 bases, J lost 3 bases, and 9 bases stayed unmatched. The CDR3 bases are TGCGCCAGCAGCCAAGATCGGGTAGCGGGAGCTAGTGGGGCCAACGTCCTGACTTTC. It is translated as CASSQDRVAGASGANVLTF.

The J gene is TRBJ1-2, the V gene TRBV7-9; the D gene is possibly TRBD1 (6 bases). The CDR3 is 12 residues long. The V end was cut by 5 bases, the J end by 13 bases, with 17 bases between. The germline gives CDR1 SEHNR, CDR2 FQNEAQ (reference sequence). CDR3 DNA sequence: TGTGCCAGCAGCGAACAAGGGGGTGCCAGCACCTTC. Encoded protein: CASSEQGGASTF.

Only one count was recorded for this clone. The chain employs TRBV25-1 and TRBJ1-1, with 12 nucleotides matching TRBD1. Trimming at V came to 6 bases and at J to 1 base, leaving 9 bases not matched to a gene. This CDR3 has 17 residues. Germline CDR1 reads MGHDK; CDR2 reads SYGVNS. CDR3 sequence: CASSDPGTGGRNTEAFF. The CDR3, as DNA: TGTGCCAGCAGCGACCCCGGGACAGGGGGCAGGAACACTGAAGCTTTCTTT.

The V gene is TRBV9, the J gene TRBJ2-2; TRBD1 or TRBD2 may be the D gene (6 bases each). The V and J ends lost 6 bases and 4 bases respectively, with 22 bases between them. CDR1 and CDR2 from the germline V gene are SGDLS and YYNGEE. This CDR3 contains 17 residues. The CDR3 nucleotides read TGTGCCAGCAATGGGGGTGGGGGGCCGCCGGGCACCGGGGAGCTGTTTTTT. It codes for CASNGGGGPPGTGELFF.

CDR3 sequence reads: CASTRTGEGYTF. CDR3 coding DNA: TGTGCCAGCACTAGGACAGGGGAGGGCTACACCTTC. The chain uses TRBV6-1 and TRBJ1-2, with 9 bases identical to TRBD1. The V gene's germline CDR1 is MNHNS and CDR2 SASEGT. The CDR3 consists of 12 residues. V shed 7 bases and J 8 bases; nucleotides not matched to a gene: 5.

CDR3: CASSDPRGGNTEAFF. The DNA of the CDR3 is TGTGCCAGCAGTGACCCTCGTGGCGGGAACACTGAAGCTTTCTTT. V and J are TRBV25-1 and TRBJ1-1; no clear D gene. There are 15 residues in the CDR3. Germline assignment: CDR1 MGHDK and CDR2 SYGVNS. V was pared by 3 bases and J by 1 base, with 12 bases between.

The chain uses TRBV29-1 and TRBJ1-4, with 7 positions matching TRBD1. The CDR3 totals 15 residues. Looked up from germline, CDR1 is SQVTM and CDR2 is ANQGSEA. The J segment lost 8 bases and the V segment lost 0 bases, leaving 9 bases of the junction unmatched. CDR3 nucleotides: TGCAGCGTTGAAGAAAGTGAGACAGGGCTGGAAAAACTGTTTTTT. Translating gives CSVEESETGLEKLFF.

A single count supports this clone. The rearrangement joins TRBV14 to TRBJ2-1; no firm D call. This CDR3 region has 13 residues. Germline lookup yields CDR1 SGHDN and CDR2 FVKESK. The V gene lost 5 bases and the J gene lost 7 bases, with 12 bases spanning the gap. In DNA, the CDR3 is TGTGCCAGCAGCGCGAATCTAGTGAATGAGCAGTTCTTC. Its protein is CASSANLVNEQFF.

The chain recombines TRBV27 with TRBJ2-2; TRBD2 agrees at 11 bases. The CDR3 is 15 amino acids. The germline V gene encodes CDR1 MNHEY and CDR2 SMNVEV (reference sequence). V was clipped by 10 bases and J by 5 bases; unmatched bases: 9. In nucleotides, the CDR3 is TGTGCCATCGCGACTAGCGGGATGAGTACCGGGGAGCTGTTTTTT. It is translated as CAIATSGMSTGELFF.

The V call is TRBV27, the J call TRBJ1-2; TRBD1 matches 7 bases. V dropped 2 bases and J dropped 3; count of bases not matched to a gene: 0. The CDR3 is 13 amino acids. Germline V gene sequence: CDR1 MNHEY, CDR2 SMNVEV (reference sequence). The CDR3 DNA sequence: TGTGCCAGCAGTTTAACAGGGGACTATGGCTACACCTTC. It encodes CASSLTGDYGYTF.

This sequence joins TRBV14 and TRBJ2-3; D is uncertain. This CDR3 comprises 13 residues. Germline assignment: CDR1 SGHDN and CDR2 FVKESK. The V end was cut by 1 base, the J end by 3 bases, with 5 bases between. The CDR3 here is CASSQVGTDTQYF. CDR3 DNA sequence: TGTGCCAGCAGCCAAGTAGGTACAGATACGCAGTATTTT. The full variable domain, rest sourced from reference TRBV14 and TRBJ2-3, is EAGVTQFPSHSVIEKGQTVTLRCDPISGHDNLYWYRRVMGKEIKFLLHFVKESKQDESGMPNNRFLAERTGGTYSTLKVQPAELEDSGVYFCASSQVGTDTQYFGPGTRLTVL.